A single sample is the source of the 31 T cell receptor beta chains below, sequenced in a study of glioma-infiltrating T cells after dendritic cell vaccination. Measured with immunoSEQ multiplex PCR; TCRdb has only the in-frame clones, and not every one. The sample lists approximately 100,000 clones, roughly 83% seen once, with under 7% in the top ten. The sample here was blood, taken before dendritic cell vaccination. The receptors here all came from a human donor with glioblastoma.

The V gene is TRBV7-3, the J gene TRBJ1-1; D is perhaps TRBD1 (5 bases). Deletions cut 4 bases from V and 1 base from J, with 7 bases between. The CDR3 length is 13 residues. Per the germline V gene, CDR1 is SGHTA and CDR2 is FQGTGA. CDR3 sequence (DNA): TGTGCCAGCAGCTCCACAGGGAACACTGAAGCTTTCTTT. Translation gives CASSSTGNTEAFF.

This clone was observed once. The chain has TRBV15 and TRBJ1-5; unclear D gene. Trimming took 1 base from V and 3 from J, leaving 10 bases between them. Germline CDR1 LNHNV, CDR2 YYDKDF (reference sequence). The CDR3 length is 15 residues. The CDR3 bases are TGTGCCACCAGCAGAGGCCCGGGGAACAATCAGCCCCAGCATTTT. Translation: CATSRGPGNNQPQHF.

This clone qualifies as medium-sized (0.01 to 0.1%). The chain couples TRBV4-1 to TRBJ1-2, with a weak D call TRBD1 (5 bases). There are 15 residues in the CDR3. Germline V gene sequence: CDR1 MGHRA, CDR2 YSYEKL. V shed 1 base and J shed 8 bases, with 17 bases lying between them. CDR3 DNA: TGCGCCAGCAGCCAAGTAGAATCCAGGGCTGGCGGCTACACCTTC. Translated, it gives CASSQVESRAGGYTF.

This clone was seen a few times. The chain uses TRBV13 and TRBJ2-1; 14 bases line up with TRBD2. CDR3 size: 15 residues. V dropped 3 bases and J dropped 6; count of bases not matched to a gene: 1. Per germline, CDR1 PRHDT and CDR2 FYEKMQ (reference sequence). The CDR3 reads CASSLGLAGVNEQFF. In nucleotides, the CDR3 is TGTGCCAGCAGCTTGGGACTAGCGGGAGTCAATGAGCAGTTCTTC.

This sequence joins TRBV2 and TRBJ2-1; a weak D match, TRBD2 (6 bases). This CDR3 contains 13 residues. Germline loops: CDR1 SNHLY, CDR2 FYNNEI. The V end was cut by 6 bases, the J end by 5 bases, with 11 bases between. This CDR3 reads CASRGSGNNEQFF. DNA of the CDR3: TGTGCCAGCAGGGGTAGCGGTAACAATGAGCAGTTCTTC.

The chain joins TRBV18 to TRBJ1-1; 7 bases agree with TRBD1. J was trimmed by 2 bases and V by 7 bases; bases with no gene match: 7. The CDR3 extends over 14 amino acids. Germline-derived CDR1 and CDR2 are KGHSH and LQKENI. CDR3 DNA: TGTGCCAGCTTGCAAGGGACAGCCAACACTGAAGCTTTCTTT. Protein: CASLQGTANTEAFF.

This clone was counted a few times. The CDR3, as DNA: TGTGCCAGCAGCCGGGACATTGACTATGGCTACACCTTC. It is translated as CASSRDIDYGYTF. The V call is TRBV28, the J call TRBJ1-2; tentatively, D is TRBD1 (6 bases). The CDR3 spans 13 residues. V lost 6 bases and J 3 bases, leaving 11 bases between the germline ends. Germline lookup yields CDR1 MDHEN and CDR2 SYDVKM.

V and J are TRBV7-2 and TRBJ2-5, with D possibly being TRBD2 (6 bases). Germline CDR1 SGHTA, CDR2 FQGNSA. V gave up 7 bases and J gave up 2 bases, with 11 bases separating them. The CDR3 sequence is 13 residues long. The CDR3 is CASMGLEQETQYF. The CDR3 region has the DNA TGTGCCAGCATGGGACTGGAACAAGAGACCCAGTACTTC.

The CDR3: CASSKTGINVGEKLFF. The CDR3 DNA reads TGTGCCAGCAGCAAAACAGGGATAAATGTAGGTGAAAAACTGTTTTTT. The V and J genes are TRBV2 and TRBJ1-4, with a possible D match to TRBD1 (6 bases). Germline lookup yields CDR1 SNHLY and CDR2 FYNNEI. V was shortened by 6 bases and J by 7 bases, with 21 bases between the two germline ends. This CDR3 contains 16 residues.

V is TRBV4-1 and J is TRBJ1-5; D unclear. The CDR3 runs 15 residues. The V end was cut by 1 base, the J end by 7 bases, with 14 bases between. In germline, CDR1 is MGHRA, CDR2 YSYEKL. This chain's CDR3 is CASSQGEFKEQPQHF. The DNA of the CDR3 is TGCGCCAGCAGCCAAGGGGAGTTTAAAGAACAGCCCCAGCATTTT.

The rearrangement joins TRBV7-6 to TRBJ2-2; possible D gene TRBD1, 6 bases. Trimming stripped 3 bases from V and 8 bases from J, with 13 bases between. This CDR3 is built from 14 residues. Germline V CDR1 and CDR2: SGHVS, FNYEAQ. For the CDR3, the DNA is TGTGCCAGCAGCTTCCAACAGGGTTCTGGGGAGCTGTTTTTT. It yields the protein CASSFQQGSGELFF.

This clone was seen more than once but under ten times. CDR3 nucleotide sequence: TGTGCCAGCAGCTTAGCGCGTTCTTCTGGAAACACCATATATTTT. Translation gives CASSLARSSGNTIYF. The chain employs TRBV5-8 and TRBJ1-3, with D uncertain. Per the germline V gene, CDR1 is SGHTS and CDR2 is YDEGEE. Trimming left V 2 bases short and J 1 base short, with 10 bases between. CDR3 length equals 15 residues.

This clone was picked up a small number of times. The chain employs TRBV27 and TRBJ1-3, with a tentative D call TRBD1 (5 bases). This CDR3 has 16 residues. The germline V and J ends were trimmed by 0 bases and 4 bases, with 13 bases remaining between them. Germline CDR1 is MNHEY and CDR2 is SMNVEV (reference sequence). The CDR3 reads CASSLSPWGVGNTIYF. The CDR3 nucleotides read TGTGCCAGCAGTTTATCCCCTTGGGGCGTCGGAAACACCATATATTTT.

The rearrangement uses TRBV5-1 and TRBJ1-2, with D possibly being TRBD1 (6 bases). Germline CDR1 is SGHRS and CDR2 is YFSETQ. The CDR3 runs 13 residues. The ends were cut back, 4 bases at V and 4 bases at J, with 11 bases in the middle. This CDR3 reads CASSLGDIYGYTF. The CDR3 nucleotides read TGCGCCAGCAGCCTTGGGGACATCTATGGCTACACCTTC.

This clone was recorded a few times. The chain uses TRBV28 and TRBJ1-5, with unresolved D. The CDR3 runs to 13 residues. Germline CDR1 MDHEN, CDR2 SYDVKM. With 4 bases removed from V and 8 bases from J, the gap between germline ends came to 12 bases. CDR3 loop: CASSYGVLEPQHF. In DNA, the CDR3 is TGTGCCAGCAGTTACGGGGTTCTCGAGCCCCAGCATTTT.

Worth noting for this clone: One end of the junction fails to match germline, which may point to a read error. CDR3 amino acids: CASSESTVGEGLF. CDR3 DNA: TGTGCCAGCAGTGAATCGACAGTAGGGGAAGGGCTTTTT. The V call is TRBV6-1, the J call TRBJ1-4, with a weak D call TRBD1 (5 bases). CDR3 length equals 13 residues. Germline CDR1 is MNHNS and CDR2 is SASEGT.

The V call is TRBV7-6, the J call TRBJ2-7, with 8 nucleotides matching TRBD1. J lost 0 bases, V lost 5 bases, and 18 bases had no gene match. The CDR3 loop spans 19 amino acids. Germline V gene lookup returns CDR1 SGHVS and CDR2 FNYEAQ. The CDR3 DNA sequence: TGTGCCAGCAGCCCCGAGACAGGGGCGAGCTGGAGGAACTCCTACGAGCAGTACTTC. Its translation: CASSPETGASWRNSYEQYF.

The chain employs TRBV28 and TRBJ2-2; TRBD1 is a possible D gene (6 bases). This CDR3 has 13 amino acids. CDR1 is MDHEN and CDR2 is SYDVKM in the germline V gene. V was shortened by 8 bases and J by 4 bases, with 11 bases between the two germline ends. The CDR3 nucleotides are TGTGCCAGCGGGACAAGGGCCACCGGGGAGCTGTTTTTT. Its translation: CASGTRATGELFF.

This chain uses TRBV10-3 with TRBJ2-3; 12 nucleotides line up with TRBD2. This CDR3 is 16 amino acids long. CDR1 ENHRY and CDR2 SYGVKD come from the germline V gene. V shed 7 bases and J 10 bases; nucleotides not matched to a gene: 15. The CDR3 bases are TGTGCCATCAACCCCTTCCCTAGCGGGGGGGCACCGGCGCAGTATTTT. It is translated as CAINPFPSGGAPAQYF.

This clone was observed a handful of times. The chain combines TRBV6-1 with TRBJ1-1; TRBD1 matches at 9 bases. Germline assignment: CDR1 MNHNS and CDR2 SASEGT. The V gene end was trimmed by 3 bases and the J gene end by 4 bases; junction bases not matched to a gene: 12. This CDR3 is 17 amino acids long. In nucleotides, the CDR3 is TGTGCCAGCAGTGACCTCAGGACAGGGGATCGAAGCACTGAAGCTTTCTTT. Protein product: CASSDLRTGDRSTEAFF.

The chain couples TRBV27 to TRBJ2-7; maybe TRBD2 (8 bases). The CDR3 totals 19 residues. CDR1 and CDR2 (germline): MNHEY, SMNVEV (reference sequence). V shed 9 bases and J shed 5 bases, with 35 bases lying between them. CDR3 residues: CASSQGGSRSGSMGHEQYF. The DNA for the CDR3 is TGTGCCAGTTCCCAGGGGGGGAGTCGGAGCGGGAGCATGGGCCACGAGCAGTACTTC.

The chain recombines TRBV2 with TRBJ2-1; 9 nucleotides agree with TRBD1. Germline assignment: CDR1 SNHLY and CDR2 FYNNEI. The CDR3 is 14 amino acids. J gave up 10 bases and V 6 bases, and 10 bases lay outside the gene matches. The CDR3 sequence is CASRPGQGVREQFF. CDR3 DNA sequence: TGTGCCAGCAGGCCGGGACAGGGAGTTAGGGAGCAGTTCTTC.

The chain joins TRBV7-6 to TRBJ2-3; no firm D call. Trimming pared 1 base from V and 5 bases from J, leaving 7 bases between. The CDR3 is 13 amino acids. Per the germline V gene, CDR1 is SGHVS and CDR2 is FNYEAQ. The CDR3 region is CASSLDAGDTQYF. The DNA for the CDR3 is TGTGCCAGCAGCTTAGACGCCGGAGATACGCAGTATTTT.

The CDR3 DNA sequence: TGTGCCAGCAGTTACCAGGGGGAGGGAAACACCATATATTTT. Translation gives CASSYQGEGNTIYF. The chain uses TRBV6-5 and TRBJ1-3; TRBD1 matches at 7 bases. This CDR3 comprises 14 residues. V lost 2 bases to trimming and J lost 4 bases; unmatched junction nucleotides: 2. Germline V gene sequence: CDR1 MNHEY, CDR2 SVGAGI.

The rearrangement links TRBV19 to TRBJ2-3; 11 nucleotides match TRBD2. V lost 3 bases and J lost 0; bases outside the gene matches: 8. Germline V gene lookup returns CDR1 LNHDA and CDR2 SQIVND (reference sequence). The CDR3 length is 18 residues. The CDR3 sequence: CASSIFPGLAVSTDTQYF. The CDR3 DNA follows: TGTGCCAGTAGTATCTTTCCGGGACTAGCGGTGAGCACAGATACGCAGTATTTT.

The rearrangement links TRBV10-3 to TRBJ2-5; 9 bases map to TRBD1. The CDR3 spans 13 residues. The V segment lost 10 bases and the J segment 5 bases; nucleotides outside the gene matches: 8. Germline CDR1 and CDR2: ENHRY and SYGVKD. The CDR3 region has the DNA TGTGCCACCCAGACAGGGGGTTGGGAGACCCAGTACTTC. Translating gives CATQTGGWETQYF.

The chain recombines TRBV6-5 with TRBJ2-7; maybe TRBD2 (5 bases). V was shortened by 6 bases and J by 0 bases, with 15 bases between the two germline ends. This CDR3 has 15 amino acids. Germline V gene lookup returns CDR1 MNHEY and CDR2 SVGAGI. This chain's CDR3 is CASSPVLGNSYEQYF. CDR3 bases: TGTGCCAGCAGCCCCGTACTCGGGAACTCCTACGAGCAGTACTTC.

This chain joins TRBV27 and TRBJ2-7, with 7 bases fitting TRBD2. Germline trimming cut 6 bases from V and 2 bases from J; bases unmatched to any gene: 4. This CDR3 has 13 amino acids. Per germline, CDR1 MNHEY and CDR2 SMNVEV (reference sequence). CDR3 coding DNA: TGTGCCAGCAGACCTAGCGGAACCTACGAGCAGTACTTC. Translation: CASRPSGTYEQYF.

The V gene is TRBV10-1, the J gene TRBJ2-7; TRBD1 matches at 9 bases. The germline CDR1 and CDR2 sequences are WNHNN and SYGVQD (reference sequence). The CDR3 runs to 14 residues. V lost 2 bases, J lost 9 bases, and 8 bases stayed unmatched. The DNA for the CDR3 is TGCGCCAGCAGTGAGCCTAGGACAGGGGCTCCGCAGTACTTC. Its translation: CASSEPRTGAPQYF.

V is TRBV5-1 and J is TRBJ1-1; D is ambiguous. CDR1 is SGHRS and CDR2 is YFSETQ in the germline V gene. V was pared by 7 bases and J by 0 bases, with 10 bases between. CDR3 size: 13 residues. CDR3 sequence (DNA): TGCGCCAGCGGGCCAAATCTGAACACTGAAGCTTTCTTT. It encodes CASGPNLNTEAFF.

The chain is built from TRBV6-1 and TRBJ2-1; 12 nucleotides match TRBD2. The CDR3 is 14 amino acids. The J segment lost 14 bases and the V segment lost 4 bases, leaving 9 bases of the junction unmatched. The germline V gene has CDR1 MNHNS and CDR2 SASEGT. The CDR3 protein is CASSVGLAGQWEFF. CDR3 coding DNA: TGTGCCAGCAGTGTAGGACTAGCGGGACAGTGGGAGTTCTTC.